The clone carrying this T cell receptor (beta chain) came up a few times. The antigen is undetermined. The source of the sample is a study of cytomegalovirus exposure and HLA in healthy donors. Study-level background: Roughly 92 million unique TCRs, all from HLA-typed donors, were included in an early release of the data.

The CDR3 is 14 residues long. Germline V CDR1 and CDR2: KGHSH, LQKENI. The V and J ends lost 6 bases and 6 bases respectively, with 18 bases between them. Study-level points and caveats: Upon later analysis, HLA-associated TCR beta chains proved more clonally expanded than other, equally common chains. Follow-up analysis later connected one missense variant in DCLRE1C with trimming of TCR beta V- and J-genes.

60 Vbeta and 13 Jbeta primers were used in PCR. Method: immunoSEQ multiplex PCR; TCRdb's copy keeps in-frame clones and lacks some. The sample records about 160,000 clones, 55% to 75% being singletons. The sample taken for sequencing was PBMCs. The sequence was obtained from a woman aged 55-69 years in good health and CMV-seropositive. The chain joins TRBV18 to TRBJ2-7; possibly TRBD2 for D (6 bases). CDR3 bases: TGTGCCAGCTCGCGCGGGGTCGGGGAGGCCGAGCAGTACTTC. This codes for CASSRGVGEAEQYF.